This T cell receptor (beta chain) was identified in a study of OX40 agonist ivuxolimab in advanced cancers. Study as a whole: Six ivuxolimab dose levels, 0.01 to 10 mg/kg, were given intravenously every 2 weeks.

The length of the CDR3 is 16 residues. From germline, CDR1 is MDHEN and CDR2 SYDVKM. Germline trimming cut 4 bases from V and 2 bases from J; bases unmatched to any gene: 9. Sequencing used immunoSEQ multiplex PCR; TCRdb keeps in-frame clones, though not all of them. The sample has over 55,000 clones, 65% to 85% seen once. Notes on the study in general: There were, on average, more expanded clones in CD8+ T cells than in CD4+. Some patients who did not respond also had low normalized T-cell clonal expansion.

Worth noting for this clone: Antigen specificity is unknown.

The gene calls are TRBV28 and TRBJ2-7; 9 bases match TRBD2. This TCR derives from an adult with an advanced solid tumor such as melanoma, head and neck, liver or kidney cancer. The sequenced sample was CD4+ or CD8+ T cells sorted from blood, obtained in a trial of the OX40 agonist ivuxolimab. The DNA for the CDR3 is TGTGCCAGCAGTTCGTCCCTAGCGGGAAAAACCTACGAGCAGTACGTC. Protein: CASSSSLAGKTYEQYV.